The entry below gives a single TCR beta chain sequence along with its context. The antigen is unknown. The data were obtained in a study of blood T cells in healthy people across ages. Isolation recovered at least 6 million PBMCs from every sample. Points from the study as a whole: There was no known CMV status for donors, so expanded clonotype changes were possibly confounded.

This CDR3 contains 14 residues. The ends lost 6 bases at V and 0 bases at J; junction bases unmatched: 3. A J-beta primer mix and a sample-barcoded 5' primer were used in a second PCR of roughly 6 to 12 cycles. TCRdb reprocessed the 5' RACE reads with MiXCR, giving one entry per CDR3 protein. The sample includes approximately 960,000 distinct CDR3 sequences, 25% to 30% of them seen just once. These sequences were also reported in another study, on T cells of mothers and their children. That paper notes: Donors were three healthy Caucasian mothers and their six children.

The sequencing sample was made of blood. This clonotype was sampled from a woman between 40 and 55 years old in good health. This chain links TRBV12-3 or TRBV12-4 with TRBJ2-7; TRBD1 aligns across 9 bases. CDR3 residues: CASRGQGFSYEQYF. DNA of the CDR3: TGTGCCAGCAGGGGACAGGGATTCTCCTACGAGCAGTACTTC.